This TCR beta chain originates from a study of graft-versus-host responses after intestinal transplantation. A note on this clone: Antigen specificity is unknown.

Only in-frame clones appear in the TCRdb table, and some are missing; sequencing was by immunoSEQ multiplex PCR. The sample includes roughly 100,000 clones, about 90% seen only once; the top ten take 0.9%. The source of this sequence is a human donor who received an intestinal transplant. Sequencing used unstimulated CD4+ T cells sorted from spleen or lymph node cells, obtained before intestinal transplant.

The CDR3 sequence: CASGRTNYGYTF. The CDR3 coding sequence is TGTGCCAGCGGGAGAACTAACTATGGCTACACCTTC. The chain combines TRBV11-2 with TRBJ1-2; D unclear. V was cut by 8 bases and J by 0 bases, with 7 bases left in between. The V gene's germline CDR1 is SGHAT and CDR2 FQNNGV. The CDR3 runs to 12 residues.